This T cell receptor beta chain was sequenced for a study of tumor-infiltrating lymphocytes in primary liver carcinoma. This CDR3 is 15 amino acids long. Per germline, CDR1 SGHDT and CDR2 YYEEEE. Germline trimming cut 9 bases from V and 5 bases from J; bases unmatched to any gene: 13. The authors made TCR beta cDNA from 400 to 600 ng total RNA with a constant-region primer. A slightly modified ARM-PCR protocol with three nested multiplex PCR rounds produced these TCR beta libraries. Both of the initial two PCR rounds ran for around 10 cycles and employed TRBV1-TRBV30 forward primers alongside a C-beta reverse primer. Each CDR3 protein gets one entry after TCRdb re-called the multiplex PCR reads with MiXCR. The repertoire holds over 75,000 distinct CDR3 sequences, roughly 70% seen once, with around 30% in the top ten. A few counts support this clonotype. Co-extracted RNA and DNA came from around 20-30 mg of unsorted bulk tissue.

The TCR comes from a man between 40 and 49 years old with primary liver carcinoma and hepatitis B virus infection. V and J are TRBV5-6 and TRBJ2-2; TRBD1 matches 7 bases. Sequenced: tumor-adjacent normal liver tissue. The CDR3 sequence: CAKRRQGRQTGELFF. DNA for the CDR3: TGTGCCAAGAGGAGACAGGGCCGGCAAACCGGGGAGCTGTTTTTT.